This T cell receptor beta chain derives from a study of CD8+ T cells in alopecia areata. Whole-study findings and limits: Many expanded lesional clones persisted during tofacitinib (in both scalp and blood).

Extracted RNA was reverse transcribed into cDNA, the sequencing template. Sequencing was performed with immunoSEQ multiplex PCR; in TCRdb, only in-frame clones are kept and a portion is missing. This repertoire shows some 98,000 clones, around 55% found once; its top ten account for about a sixth. A remark on this clone: The antigen is not known.

The CDR3 is 14 residues long. V gave up 3 bases and J gave up 4 bases; unmatched junction bases: 6. The germline gives CDR1 SGDLS, CDR2 YYNGEE. Treatment defined: oral pan-JAK inhibitor, 5-10 mg twice daily. The chain combines TRBV9 with TRBJ1-2, with 7 bases matching TRBD1. The material was CD8+ T cells sorted from blood, obtained at week 4, from a patient treated with tofacitinib. The receptor was isolated from a human donor with alopecia areata. The CDR3 DNA is TGTGCCAGCAGCGCTCGACAGGGAGGCTATGGCTACACCTTC. Translation gives CASSARQGGYGYTF.